This T cell receptor (beta chain) was captured in a study of CD8 T cells in ankylosing spondylitis. The study, taken as a whole, reports: CD8+ by phenotype, disease-linked clones were relatively rare in peripheral blood. Disease-associated clones were reportedly significantly overrepresented in matched ankylosing spondylitis synovial fluid. Ankylosing spondylitis blood appeared to be characterized by a TCR beta motif of eight or nine highly homologous variants. Some of the motif variants had earlier been found in reactive arthritis patients' fluid and blood.

Germline V gene lookup returns CDR1 SGHRS and CDR2 YFSETQ. The V and J ends lost 5 bases and 0 bases respectively, with 15 bases between them. The CDR3 length is 16 residues. Using quantitative 5'-RACE with molecular barcodes, the authors made TCR beta libraries. TCRdb processed the 5' RACE reads anew with MiXCR; each CDR3 protein has one entry. The data hold about 450,000 distinct CDR3 sequences, with 26% observed a single time. About this clonotype itself: As yet, its antigen is unknown.

The rearrangement uses TRBV5-1 and TRBJ2-1; possible D gene TRBD2, 6 bases. The sequenced material came from blood, either unsorted or a sorted T cell fraction (not recorded which). The receptor was derived from a male donor with ankylosing spondylitis. CDR3 sequence: CASREGGQSSYNEQFF. CDR3 sequence (DNA): TGCGCCAGCAGGGAGGGCGGTCAGAGCTCCTACAATGAGCAGTTCTTC.